This T cell receptor (beta chain) derives from a study of shared clonotypes between healthy human individuals. The authors ran the assay at deep level. Profiled with immunoSEQ multiplex PCR; TCRdb holds only in-frame clones, not every one. The data contain hundreds of thousands of clones, roughly 95% of them singletons. Naive CD8 populations comprised CD45RO-negative cells positively selected for CCR7, excluding terminally differentiated effector memory CD45RA+ cells. Germline CDR1 and CDR2: SGHDN and FVKESK. Trimming shortened V by 1 base and J by 5 bases, and 11 bases separated the two germline ends. The CDR3 has 14 amino acids.

The chain uses TRBV14 and TRBJ1-2, with a possible D match to TRBD1 (5 bases). The sequence was collected from a woman between 25 and 40 years old in good health. The sequencing input was naive CD8+ T cells sorted from blood. DNA of the CDR3: TGTGCCAGCAGCCAAGCAGGGTCTCATTATGGCTACACCTTC. The encoded protein is CASSQAGSHYGYTF.